These 26 T cell receptor beta chains share one sample of origin, sequenced in a study of shared T cell receptors in the human thymus. Generated by immunoSEQ multiplex PCR, the TCRdb table keeps only in-frame clones and is missing some. This sample has under 450,000 clones, with 95% found just once. Source material: thymocytes. These receptors all come from a human donor.

This sequence joins TRBV5-4 and TRBJ2-5; 8 bases match TRBD2. Germline V gene lookup returns CDR1 SGHNT and CDR2 YYREEE (reference sequence). This CDR3 contains 15 residues. Unmatched junction bases numbered 7, after V lost 4 bases and J lost 2 bases. CDR3 in DNA: TGTGCCAGCAGCCCCCCGGGGGGGGATCAAGAGACCCAGTACTTC. Its protein product is CASSPPGGDQETQYF. The full variable domain, its missing parts supplied by reference TRBV5-4 and TRBJ2-5, is ETGVTQSPTHLIKTRGQQVTLRCSSQSGHNTVSWYQQALGQGPQFIFQYYREEENGRGNFPPRFSGLQFPNYSSELNVNALELDDSALYLCASSPPGGDQETQYFGPGTRLLVL.

This sequence joins TRBV23-1 and TRBJ1-2; a weak D match, TRBD1 (5 bases). TRBV23-1 is identified as an open reading frame with a role that is uncertain. The CDR3 has 15 residues. V was shortened by 2 bases and J by 8 bases, with 18 bases between the two germline ends. CDR3 DNA: TGCGCCAGCAGTCAAGCAGGAAAAAGGGGCCGAGGCTACACCTTC. It encodes CASSQAGKRGRGYTF.

V and J are TRBV28 and TRBJ1-5; a weak D match, TRBD1 (6 bases). Germline V gene data show CDR1 as MDHEN and CDR2 as SYDVKM. Trimming removed 8 bases at V and 2 bases at J, with 19 bases between. The CDR3 sequence is 16 residues long. The CDR3 DNA reads TGTGCCAGCGAGACTCAGGGGCACGGTGGCAATCAGCCCCAGCATTTT. This gives the protein CASETQGHGGNQPQHF.

The gene calls are TRBV6-1 and TRBJ2-2, with TRBD2 matching 11 bases. Trimming at V came to 2 bases and at J to 0 bases, leaving 8 bases not matched to a gene. CDR1 MNHNS and CDR2 SASEGT come from the germline V gene. This CDR3 contains 19 residues. The CDR3 loop reads CASSERDRLAGSNTGELFF. DNA for the CDR3: TGTGCCAGCAGTGAAAGGGACAGACTAGCGGGATCGAACACCGGGGAGCTGTTTTTT.

The rearrangement links TRBV27 to TRBJ2-2; the D gene is possibly TRBD2 (6 bases). Germline values: CDR1 MNHEY, CDR2 SMNVEV (reference sequence). The CDR3 spans 17 residues. V was pared by 4 bases and J by 0 bases, with 15 bases between. CDR3 DNA: TGTGCCAGCAGTTGGGGCTTTGGGGGGACGAACACCGGGGAGCTGTTTTTT. This translates into CASSWGFGGTNTGELFF.

The chain combines TRBV28 with TRBJ1-5; D remains unclear. This CDR3 contains 13 residues. The ends were cut back, 5 bases at V and 5 bases at J, with 10 bases in the middle. Germline V lookup: CDR1 MDHEN, CDR2 SYDVKM. The CDR3 protein is CASSGGGDQPQHF. The DNA for the CDR3 is TGTGCCAGCAGTGGCGGAGGCGATCAGCCCCAGCATTTT.

This chain joins TRBV7-8 and TRBJ1-2; D is perhaps TRBD1 (5 bases). With 4 bases removed from V and 5 bases from J, the gap between germline ends came to 23 bases. From germline, CDR1 is SGHVS and CDR2 FQNEAQ. This CDR3 is built from 17 residues. The CDR3 DNA reads TGTGCCAGCAGCTCCCTCCCAGGGCCCCTCCAATTATATGGCTACACCTTC. Its protein product is CASSSLPGPLQLYGYTF.

V is TRBV25-1 and J is TRBJ1-2; 7 bases map to TRBD1. V dropped 5 bases and J dropped 2; count of bases not matched to a gene: 2. Germline CDR1 is MGHDK and CDR2 is SYGVNS. The CDR3 contains 13 residues. This CDR3 reads CASSRQGNYGYTF. The CDR3 bases are TGTGCCAGCAGTAGACAGGGAAACTATGGCTACACCTTC.

The chain is built from TRBV4-3 and TRBJ2-5; 16 positions match TRBD2. Trimming took 0 bases from V and 8 from J; bases not matched to a gene: 6. This CDR3 is 17 amino acids long. Germline V CDR1 and CDR2: LGHNA, YSLEER. CDR3 bases: TGCGCCAGCAGCCAAGATCCTGGGACTAGCGGGGGGGGCACCCAGTACTTC. Protein sequence: CASSQDPGTSGGGTQYF.

V gene TRBV13 combines with J gene TRBJ2-7, with D possibly TRBD2 on 5 matching bases. The ends were cut back, 5 bases at V and 1 base at J, with 15 bases in the middle. The CDR3 length is 15 residues. Germline values: CDR1 PRHDT, CDR2 FYEKMQ (reference sequence). CDR3 residues: CASSSLALASYEQYF. The CDR3 DNA follows: TGTGCCAGCAGCAGCCTAGCCCTCGCGTCCTACGAGCAGTACTTC.

V gene TRBV6-1 combines with J gene TRBJ1-2, with 9 nucleotides matching TRBD1. The V segment lost 3 bases and the J segment 4 bases; nucleotides outside the gene matches: 6. The CDR3 has 15 amino acids. Germline V lookup: CDR1 MNHNS, CDR2 SASEGT. The CDR3 bases are TGTGCCAGCAGTGACGGGGGACAGGGTAGCTATGGCTACACCTTC. It is translated as CASSDGGQGSYGYTF.

V and J are TRBV5-1 and TRBJ2-2; no firm D call. V lost 3 bases, J lost 7 bases, and 10 bases lay in between. The CDR3 length is 13 residues. CDR1 SGHRS and CDR2 YFSETQ come from the germline V gene. Here the CDR3 reads CASSSWTGGELFF. As DNA, the CDR3 is TGCGCCAGCAGCTCCTGGACCGGCGGGGAGCTGTTTTTT.

The chain joins TRBV9 to TRBJ2-5, with D unresolved. The CDR3 runs 14 residues. V lost 0 bases and J lost 5, with 11 bases in between. Per germline, CDR1 SGDLS and CDR2 YYNGEE. The CDR3 bases are TGTGCCAGCAGCGTAGTGGACCCCATGGAGACCCAGTACTTC. It codes for CASSVVDPMETQYF.

The chain carries TRBV6-4 and TRBJ2-1; 10 bases are a match to TRBD2. CDR1 MRHNA and CDR2 SNTAGT come from the germline V gene. Germline trimming cut 8 bases from V and 12 bases from J; bases unmatched to any gene: 19. The CDR3 consists of 16 residues. For the CDR3, the DNA is TGTGCCAGCCCTCGCAAAAATAGCGGGAGGCCCCCTCGGCAGTTCTTC. Protein product: CASPRKNSGRPPRQFF.

V is TRBV6-5 and J is TRBJ2-5; D is possibly TRBD1 (5 bases). CDR1 MNHEY and CDR2 SVGAGI come from the germline V gene. Trimming took 6 bases from V and 2 from J, leaving 10 bases between them. The CDR3 is 13 amino acids. CDR3 residues: CASSPSGQETQYF. The CDR3 nucleotides read TGTGCCAGCAGCCCCTCAGGGCAAGAGACCCAGTACTTC.

The chain uses TRBV6-4 and TRBJ1-3, with 10 bases fitting TRBD1. Germline trimming cut 6 bases from V and 0 bases from J; bases unmatched to any gene: 8. Per germline, CDR1 MRHNA and CDR2 SNTAGT. This CDR3 contains 17 residues. CDR3 DNA sequence: TGTGCCAGCAGCTCCCGGGACAGGGGATTCTCTGGAAACACCATATATTTT. This gives the protein CASSSRDRGFSGNTIYF.

Details on this clone: Other DNA sequences of this sample code for an identical CDR3. This chain connects TRBV18 to TRBJ2-7; maybe TRBD2 (6 bases). Germline V lookup: CDR1 KGHSH, CDR2 LQKENI. The V end was cut by 0 bases, the J end by 1 base, with 7 bases between. This CDR3 has 14 amino acids. CDR3 in DNA: TGTGCCAGCTCACCACCGGGACTGTCCTACGAGCAGTACTTC. Residues: CASSPPGLSYEQYF.

Note on this clone: This sample also contains other DNA sequences that code for the same CDR3. The chain has TRBV5-6 and TRBJ2-3; TRBD2 agrees at 7 bases. The length of the CDR3 is 18 residues. V lost 0 bases and J lost 1; bases outside the gene matches: 11. Per the germline V gene, CDR1 is SGHDT and CDR2 is YYEEEE. The CDR3 DNA sequence: TGTGCCAGCAGCTTGGAAGAAAGGCGGGAGAGCCGCACAGATACGCAGTATTTT. Translation: CASSLEERRESRTDTQYF.

The chain combines TRBV27 with TRBJ2-7; D is undetermined. Trimming removed 8 bases from V and 7 bases from J, with 12 bases in between. The CDR3 is 11 residues long. Germline CDR1 MNHEY, CDR2 SMNVEV (reference sequence). DNA for the CDR3: TGTGCCAGCCTCAGTGAAGGGGAGCAGTACTTC. Amino acid sequence: CASLSEGEQYF.

The chain links TRBV10-3 to TRBJ2-1; 7 bases line up with TRBD1. The junction had 5 bases not matched to a gene; V was cut back by 7 bases and J by 5 bases. The germline CDR1 and CDR2 sequences are ENHRY and SYGVKD. This CDR3 comprises 13 residues. CDR3 nucleotide sequence: TGTGCCATCAACGGACAGGCTGACAATGAGCAGTTCTTC. Translated, it gives CAINGQADNEQFF.

This chain connects TRBV28 to TRBJ1-3; tentatively, D is TRBD1 (5 bases). V was shortened by 3 bases and J by 4 bases, with 13 bases between the two germline ends. This CDR3 comprises 15 residues. Germline-derived CDR1 and CDR2 are MDHEN and SYDVKM. The CDR3 DNA follows: TGTGCCAGCAGTTTTCCGGAGGGGCACGGAAACACCATATATTTT. Translation: CASSFPEGHGNTIYF.

This chain links TRBV6-5 with TRBJ2-1; 11 bases line up with TRBD2. CDR1 and CDR2 (germline): MNHEY, SVGAGI. After removal of 2 bases from V and 7 bases from J, the junction contained 4 bases not matched to a gene. The CDR3 extends over 15 amino acids. This CDR3 is CASSYGGLAGNEQFF. The CDR3 DNA reads TGTGCCAGCAGTTACGGAGGACTAGCGGGTAATGAGCAGTTCTTC.

The chain employs TRBV15 and TRBJ2-1, with 7 bases lining up with TRBD2. Germline trimming cut 0 bases from V and 4 bases from J; bases unmatched to any gene: 12. The germline V gene has CDR1 LNHNV and CDR2 YYDKDF (reference sequence). The CDR3 extends over 18 amino acids. The CDR3 sequence: CATSRDLGRVVAYNEQFF. CDR3 bases: TGTGCCACCAGCAGAGATCTAGGGAGGGTGGTCGCATACAATGAGCAGTTCTTC.

The chain carries TRBV28 and TRBJ1-1, with TRBD1 identical over 12 bases. The CDR3 runs 17 residues. Germline V CDR1 and CDR2: MDHEN, SYDVKM. The V gene end was trimmed by 3 bases and the J gene end by 5 bases; junction bases not matched to a gene: 10. CDR3 amino acids: CASSFPGTGGLSTEAFF. For the CDR3, the DNA is TGTGCCAGCAGTTTTCCAGGGACAGGGGGCTTGTCGACTGAAGCTTTCTTT.

The chain is built from TRBV9 and TRBJ2-3; no clear D. Trimming took 1 base from V and 3 from J, leaving 9 bases between them. The CDR3 sequence is 14 residues long. The germline gives CDR1 SGDLS, CDR2 YYNGEE. CDR3 loop: CASSVQLVTDTQYF. CDR3 bases: TGTGCCAGCAGCGTACAGTTAGTAACAGATACGCAGTATTTT.

This chain uses TRBV6-1 with TRBJ1-1, with D unresolved. V was trimmed by 2 bases and J by 0 bases, leaving 1 base between them. In germline, CDR1 is MNHNS, CDR2 SASEGT. The CDR3 loop spans 12 amino acids. CDR3 nucleotides: TGTGCCAGCAGTGAACTGAACACTGAAGCTTTCTTT. Encoded protein: CASSELNTEAFF.